The 19 T cell receptor beta chains given below trace back to one sample, sequenced in a study of blood T cells in healthy people across ages. The second PCR ran about 6 to 12 cycles with a sample-barcoded 5' primer and J-beta primers. TCRdb used MiXCR to reprocess the 5' RACE reads, holding one entry per CDR3 protein. The repertoire has about 840,000 distinct CDR3 sequences, roughly 29% of them found once; the top ten carry roughly 10%. In addition, the sample was reused for a study of T cells of mothers and their children.

Sequencing was carried out using blood. Every receptor here comes from a woman aged 40 to 50 in good health.

In this sample, this clonotype turned up many times. This sequence joins TRBV12-3 or TRBV12-4 and TRBJ2-7; 11 bases agree with TRBD1. The J segment lost 6 bases and the V segment lost 6 bases, leaving 10 bases of the junction unmatched. The CDR3 length is 15 residues. CDR3 loop: CASSPTGTGGGEQYF. CDR3 nucleotide sequence: TGTGCCAGCAGCCCCACCGGGACAGGGGGTGGCGAGCAGTACTTC.

This rearrangement joins TRBV6-5 to TRBJ2-1; D may match TRBD1 or TRBD2 (6 bases each). The V and J ends lost 0 bases and 8 bases respectively, with 17 bases between them. CDR1 is MNHEY and CDR2 is SVGAGI in the germline V gene. This CDR3 region has 16 residues. CDR3 protein: CASSYSTGRGGHEQFF. The CDR3 nucleotides read TGTGCCAGCAGTTACTCGACAGGACGGGGAGGTCATGAGCAGTTCTTC.

As regards this clonotype: A much larger clone lies one base from this, so it may be a read error. The chain has TRBV12-3 or TRBV12-4 and TRBJ2-3, with TRBD1 identical over 7 bases. The CDR3 contains 15 residues. CDR3 residues: CASSFRQGRTDTEYF. CDR3 in DNA: TGTGCCAGCAGTTTCCGACAGGGAAGGACAGATACGGAGTATTTT.

This clonotype was observed a handful of times. The J gene is TRBJ2-7, the V gene TRBV28; a possible D gene is TRBD2 (5 bases). V was pared by 6 bases and J by 0 bases, with 12 bases between. Germline CDR1 MDHEN, CDR2 SYDVKM. The CDR3 runs to 14 residues. In DNA, the CDR3 is TGTGCCAGCAGCGGGCAGCGGATCTCCTACGAGCAGTACTTC. Protein: CASSGQRISYEQYF.

The rearrangement links TRBV30 to TRBJ2-2; TRBD1 is a possible D gene (7 bases). Trimming stripped 5 bases from V and 6 bases from J, with 10 bases between. This CDR3 spans 12 amino acids. CDR1 and CDR2 (germline): GTSNPN, SVGIG (reference sequence). This CDR3 reads CAWGRGAGELFF. CDR3 DNA sequence: TGTGCCTGGGGCAGGGGGGCCGGGGAGCTGTTTTTT.

The rearrangement joins TRBV28 to TRBJ1-2; 8 bases agree with TRBD1. The CDR3 runs 13 residues. V shed 5 bases, J shed 7 bases, and the junction held 6 bases outside the gene matches. Germline V CDR1 and CDR2: MDHEN, SYDVKM. CDR3 protein: CASSAGTGTGYTF. CDR3 sequence (DNA): TGTGCCAGCAGTGCCGGGACAGGAACTGGCTACACCTTC.

This clonotype appeared many times. The V call is TRBV20-1, the J call TRBJ1-2, with TRBD1 as a possible D gene (5 bases). V lost 7 bases and J lost 8, with 11 bases in between. The CDR3 spans 10 residues. The germline V gene has CDR1 DFQATT and CDR2 SNEGSKA (reference sequence). The CDR3, as DNA: TGCAGTGGACTGAGGGACGGCTACACCTTC. As protein: CSGLRDGYTF.

The V call is TRBV18, the J call TRBJ2-2; tentative D call: TRBD1 (5 bases). Germline V gene lookup returns CDR1 KGHSH and CDR2 LQKENI. Trimming took off 2 bases at V and 3 bases at J, with 13 bases between the two ends. This CDR3 region has 16 residues. This chain's CDR3 is CASSPMGHPDTGELFF. CDR3 coding DNA: TGTGCCAGCTCACCAATGGGGCACCCAGACACCGGGGAGCTGTTTTTT.

The chain combines TRBV12-3 or TRBV12-4 with TRBJ2-7; tentative D call: TRBD2 (5 bases). There are 15 residues in the CDR3. V dropped 6 bases and J dropped 4 bases, with 19 bases sitting between them. The CDR3 DNA is TGTGCCAGCAGCCCCCAGTGGACTCGCAGATACGAGCAGTACTTC. Encoded protein: CASSPQWTRRYEQYF.

This chain links TRBV12-3 or TRBV12-4 with TRBJ1-5; a possible D gene is TRBD1 (5 bases). Trimming took 3 bases from V and 0 from J, leaving 15 bases between them. This CDR3 spans 17 amino acids. CDR3 nucleotide sequence: TGTGCCAGCAGTTTTACTGCGGGACCTTATAGCAATCAGCCCCAGCATTTT. Its translation is CASSFTAGPYSNQPQHF.

This clonotype came up many times. The rearrangement joins TRBV28 to TRBJ1-6; tentatively, D is TRBD1 (5 bases). Between the trimmed V and J ends, which lost 2 bases and 3 bases, there was a span of 14 bases. The CDR3 totals 17 residues. Germline CDR1 reads MDHEN; CDR2 reads SYDVKM. The CDR3 sequence is CASSLPTGTLYNSPLHF. CDR3 bases: TGTGCCAGCAGTTTACCTACCGGGACCCTCTATAATTCACCCCTCCACTTT.

This clonotype has more than one count but fewer than ten. The chain is built from TRBV27 and TRBJ2-7; D may be TRBD2 (5 bases). The V end lost 6 bases, the J end lost 2 bases, and 17 bases lay between the germline ends. Germline assignment: CDR1 MNHEY and CDR2 SMNVEV (reference sequence). CDR3 length equals 15 residues. This CDR3 reads CASRIEGKSTYEQYF. CDR3 bases: TGTGCCAGCAGAATAGAGGGCAAGAGCACCTACGAGCAGTACTTC.

This clonotype occurred a few times. The rearrangement links TRBV18 to TRBJ2-1; 10 bases fit TRBD1. CDR1 is KGHSH and CDR2 is LQKENI in the germline V gene. V lost 4 bases, J lost 6 bases, and 9 bases stayed unmatched. The CDR3 has 16 residues. CDR3 amino acids: CASSQYDRGRGNEQFF. As DNA, the CDR3 is TGTGCCAGCTCACAGTACGACAGGGGGCGCGGCAATGAGCAGTTCTTC.

In this sample, this clonotype turned up a few times. The chain has TRBV10-3 and TRBJ1-5, with 8 positions matching TRBD1. The CDR3 loop spans 16 amino acids. Looked up from germline, CDR1 is ENHRY and CDR2 is SYGVKD. Unmatched junction bases numbered 11, after V lost 4 bases and J lost 6 bases. CDR3 residues: CAISGGGQGGRQPQHF. CDR3 nucleotide sequence: TGTGCCATCAGTGGGGGTGGACAGGGAGGTCGTCAGCCCCAGCATTTT.

This clonotype was observed a handful of times. V is TRBV2 and J is TRBJ2-3; D is uncertain. The CDR3 loop spans 13 amino acids. Germline V gene lookup returns CDR1 SNHLY and CDR2 FYNNEI. Trimming stripped 3 bases from V and 0 bases from J, with 4 bases between. The CDR3 region has the DNA TGTGCCAGCAGTGACGAGAGCACAGATACGCAGTATTTT. Translated, it gives CASSDESTDTQYF.

The V gene is TRBV9, the J gene TRBJ2-2, with 8 bases identical to TRBD2. This CDR3 has 15 residues. In germline, CDR1 is SGDLS, CDR2 YYNGEE. The trim removed 5 bases at V and 7 bases at J, leaving 10 bases unmatched. The CDR3 loop reads CASSPKGAGVGELFF. CDR3 bases: TGTGCCAGCAGTCCGAAGGGAGCGGGGGTCGGGGAGCTGTTTTTT.

This clonotype was seen a few times. The chain links TRBV7-6 to TRBJ2-2; D uncertain. This CDR3 has 16 residues. Trimming left V 1 base short and J 0 bases short, with 9 bases between. Germline values: CDR1 SGHVS, CDR2 FNYEAQ. The CDR3 nucleotides are TGTGCCAGCAGCTTAGAGGGCGCCGCGAACACCGGGGAGCTGTTTTTT. Protein product: CASSLEGAANTGELFF.

This chain connects TRBV18 to TRBJ1-1, with D perhaps TRBD1 (5 bases). V lost 8 bases to trimming and J lost 0 bases, with 13 bases between them. The CDR3 runs 14 residues. Per the germline V gene, CDR1 is KGHSH and CDR2 is LQKENI. CDR3 nucleotide sequence: TGTGCCAGCCATTTCGGGACTCTGAACACTGAAGCTTTCTTT. Its translation: CASHFGTLNTEAFF.

The genes are TRBV20-1 and TRBJ2-1, with 10 bases identical to TRBD2. This CDR3 has 15 residues. The V and J ends lost 5 bases and 10 bases, in that order; junction bases with no gene match: 14. CDR1 DFQATT and CDR2 SNEGSKA come from the germline V gene (reference sequence). CDR3 bases: TGCAGTGCTGACCCCGGAGCGGGGGGGCCTGAAGAGCAGTTCTTC. It yields the protein CSADPGAGGPEEQFF.